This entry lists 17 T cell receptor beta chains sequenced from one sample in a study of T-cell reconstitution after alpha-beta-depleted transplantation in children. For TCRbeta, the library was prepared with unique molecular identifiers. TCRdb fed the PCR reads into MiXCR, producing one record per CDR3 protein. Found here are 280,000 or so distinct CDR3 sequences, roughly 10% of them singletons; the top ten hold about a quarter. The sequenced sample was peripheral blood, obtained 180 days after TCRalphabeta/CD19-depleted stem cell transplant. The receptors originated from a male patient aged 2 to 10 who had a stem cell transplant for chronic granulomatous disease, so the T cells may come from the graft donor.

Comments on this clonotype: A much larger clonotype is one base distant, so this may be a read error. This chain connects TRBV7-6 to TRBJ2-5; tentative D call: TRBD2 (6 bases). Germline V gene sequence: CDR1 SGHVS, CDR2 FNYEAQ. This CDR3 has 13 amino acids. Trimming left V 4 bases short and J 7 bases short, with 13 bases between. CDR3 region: CASSSRRDVTQYF. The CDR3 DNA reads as TGTGCCAGCAGCTCCCGGCGGGACGTGACCCAGTACTTC. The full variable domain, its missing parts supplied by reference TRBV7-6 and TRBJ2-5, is GAGVSQSPRYKVTKRGQDVALRCDPISGHVSLYWYRQALGQGPEFLTYFNYEAQQDKSGLPNDRFSAERPEGSISTLTIQRTEQRDSAMYRCASSSRRDVTQYFGPGTRLLVL.

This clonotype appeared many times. The CDR3 protein is CASSLPLPGNEQFF. CDR3 bases: TGTGCCAGCAGTCTACCCTTACCGGGCAATGAGCAGTTCTTC. This chain joins TRBV5-4 and TRBJ2-1; D remains unclear. Germline CDR1 and CDR2: SGHNT and YYREEE (reference sequence). V lost 5 bases, J lost 6 bases, and 15 bases lay in between. The CDR3 consists of 14 residues.

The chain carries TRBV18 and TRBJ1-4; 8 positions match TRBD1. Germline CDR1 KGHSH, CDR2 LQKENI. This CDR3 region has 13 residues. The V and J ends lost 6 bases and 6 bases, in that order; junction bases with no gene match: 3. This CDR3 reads CASSGQGYEKLFF. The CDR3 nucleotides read TGTGCCAGCTCCGGACAGGGCTATGAAAAACTGTTTTTT.

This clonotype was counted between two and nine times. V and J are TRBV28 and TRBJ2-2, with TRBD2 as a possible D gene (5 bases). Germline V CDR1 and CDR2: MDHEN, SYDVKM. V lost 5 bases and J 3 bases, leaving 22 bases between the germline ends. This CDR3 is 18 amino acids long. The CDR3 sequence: CASSPLGRGGVDTGELFF. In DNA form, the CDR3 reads TGTGCCAGCAGTCCTCTCGGTCGAGGAGGTGTGGACACCGGGGAGCTGTTTTTT.

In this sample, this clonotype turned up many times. CDR3 protein: CASSLSGDYNEQFF. In DNA form, the CDR3 reads TGCGCCAGCAGCTTGAGCGGGGACTACAATGAGCAGTTCTTC. The chain links TRBV5-1 to TRBJ2-1, with 7 bases fitting TRBD2. The junction had 1 base not matched to a gene; V was cut back by 1 base and J by 3 bases. The germline CDR1 and CDR2 sequences are SGHRS and YFSETQ. This CDR3 has 14 residues.

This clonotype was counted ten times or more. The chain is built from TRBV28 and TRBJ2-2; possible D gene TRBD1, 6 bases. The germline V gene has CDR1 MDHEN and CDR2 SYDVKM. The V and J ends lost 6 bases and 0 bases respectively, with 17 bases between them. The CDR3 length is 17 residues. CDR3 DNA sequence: TGTGCCAGCAGAGAGTTACCGGGACAAACGAACACCGGGGAGCTGTTTTTT. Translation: CASRELPGQTNTGELFF.

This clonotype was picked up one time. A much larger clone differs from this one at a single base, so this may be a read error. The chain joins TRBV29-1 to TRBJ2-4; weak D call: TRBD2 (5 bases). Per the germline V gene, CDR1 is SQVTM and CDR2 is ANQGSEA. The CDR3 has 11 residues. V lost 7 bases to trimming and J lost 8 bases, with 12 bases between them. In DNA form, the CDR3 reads TGCAGCGCAAATCGGGGTGACATTCAGTACTTC. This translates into CSANRGDIQYF.

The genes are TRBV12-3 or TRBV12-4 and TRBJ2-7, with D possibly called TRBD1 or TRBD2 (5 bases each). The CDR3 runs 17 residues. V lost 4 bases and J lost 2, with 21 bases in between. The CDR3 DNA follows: TGTGCCAGCAGTTCATATATAAGGGGAGCCCTAACCTACGAGCAGTACTTC. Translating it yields CASSSYIRGALTYEQYF.

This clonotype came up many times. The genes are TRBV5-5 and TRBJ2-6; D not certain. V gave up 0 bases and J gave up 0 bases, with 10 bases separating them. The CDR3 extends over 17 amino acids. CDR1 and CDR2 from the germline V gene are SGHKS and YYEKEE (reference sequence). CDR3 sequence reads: CASSLVQYSSGANVLTF. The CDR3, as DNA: TGTGCCAGCAGCTTGGTGCAGTACAGCTCTGGGGCCAACGTCCTGACTTTC.

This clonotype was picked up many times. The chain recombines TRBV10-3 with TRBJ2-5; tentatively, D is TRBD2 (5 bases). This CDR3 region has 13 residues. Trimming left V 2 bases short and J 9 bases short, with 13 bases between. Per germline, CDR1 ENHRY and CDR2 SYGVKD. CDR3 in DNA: TGTGCCATCAGTGAGCAGTTGCCCGGGGCCCAGTACTTC. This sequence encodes CAISEQLPGAQYF.

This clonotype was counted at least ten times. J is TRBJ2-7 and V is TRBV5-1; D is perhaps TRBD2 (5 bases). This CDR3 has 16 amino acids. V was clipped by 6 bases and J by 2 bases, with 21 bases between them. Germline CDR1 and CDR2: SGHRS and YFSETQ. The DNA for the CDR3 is TGCGCCAGCAACCCTTCAGATTCGGGGATAACCTACGAGCAGTACTTC. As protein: CASNPSDSGITYEQYF.

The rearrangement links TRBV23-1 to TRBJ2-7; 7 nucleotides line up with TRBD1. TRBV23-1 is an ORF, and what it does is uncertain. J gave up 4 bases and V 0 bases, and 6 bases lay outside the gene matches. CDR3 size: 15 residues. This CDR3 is CASSQSNRGEYEQYF. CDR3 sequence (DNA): TGCGCCAGCAGTCAATCTAACAGGGGAGAATACGAGCAGTACTTC.

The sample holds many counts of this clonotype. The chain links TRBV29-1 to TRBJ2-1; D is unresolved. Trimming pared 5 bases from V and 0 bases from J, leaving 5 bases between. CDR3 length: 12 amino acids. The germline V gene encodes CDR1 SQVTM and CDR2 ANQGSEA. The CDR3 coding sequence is TGCAGCGTTCCCTACTCCTACAATGAGCAGTTCTTC. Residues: CSVPYSYNEQFF.

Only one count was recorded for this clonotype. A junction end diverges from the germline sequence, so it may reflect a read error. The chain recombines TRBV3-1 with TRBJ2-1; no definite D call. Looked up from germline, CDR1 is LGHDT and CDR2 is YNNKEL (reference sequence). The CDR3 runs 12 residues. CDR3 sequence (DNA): TGTGCCAGCAGGACCTTTGACAATCAGCAGTTCTTC. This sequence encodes CASRTFDNQQFF.

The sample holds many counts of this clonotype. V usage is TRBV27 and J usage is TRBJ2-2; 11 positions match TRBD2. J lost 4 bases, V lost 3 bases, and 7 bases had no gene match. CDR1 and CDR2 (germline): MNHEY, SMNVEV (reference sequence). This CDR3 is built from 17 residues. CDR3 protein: CASSFRTSGLATGELFF. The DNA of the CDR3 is TGTGCCAGCAGTTTTCGGACTAGCGGGTTAGCCACCGGGGAGCTGTTTTTT.

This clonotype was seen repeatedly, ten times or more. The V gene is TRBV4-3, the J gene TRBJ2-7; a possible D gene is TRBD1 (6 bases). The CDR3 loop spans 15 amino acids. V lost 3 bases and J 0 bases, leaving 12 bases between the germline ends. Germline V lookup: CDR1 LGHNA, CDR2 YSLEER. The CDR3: CASSHLQGLSYEQYF. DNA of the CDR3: TGCGCCAGCAGCCACCTACAGGGCCTCTCCTACGAGCAGTACTTC.

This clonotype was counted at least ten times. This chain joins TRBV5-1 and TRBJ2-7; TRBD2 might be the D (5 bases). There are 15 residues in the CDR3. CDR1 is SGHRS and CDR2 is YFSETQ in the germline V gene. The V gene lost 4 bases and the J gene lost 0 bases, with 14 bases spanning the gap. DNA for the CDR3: TGCGCCAGCAGCACCCTAGCCGCCAGCTCCTACGAGCAGTACTTC. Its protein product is CASSTLAASSYEQYF.